The clone carrying this T cell receptor beta chain has a handful of counts. Its antigen is unknown. The sample is drawn from a study of beta chain features in type 1 diabetes. Sampling consisted of one heparinised blood draw per donor, averaging roughly 0.12 L. CD4+ naive, central memory, regulatory and stem cell-like memory subsets were isolated by sorting on CD45RO/CCR7/CD25/CD127/CD95/CD27. The study reverse transcribed the entire isolated RNA, so it sequenced expressed TCRB transcripts. Data came from immunoSEQ multiplex PCR; TCRdb stores just in-frame clones and leaves some out. The repertoire consists of 130,000 or so clones, with roughly 10% occurring once and the leading ten covering less than 0.85%. Findings and caveats of the study: Shortening that was moderate but significant affected the TCRB CDR3s of Type 1 diabetes patients in all four CD4+ subsets.

The material sequenced was central memory CD4+ T cells from blood. This sequence originates from a middle-aged woman in good health.

The CDR3 coding sequence is TGTGCCAGCAGTGAGGGTAGGACAAGGAACTACGAGCAGTACTTC. It yields the protein CASSEGRTRNYEQYF. The J gene is TRBJ2-7, the V gene TRBV6-1, with a tentative D call TRBD1 (5 bases). Germline loops: CDR1 MNHNS, CDR2 SASEGT. V was cut by 3 bases and J by 3 bases, with 15 bases left in between. The length of the CDR3 is 15 residues.